These 10 T cell receptor beta chains originate from one sample sequenced in a study of cytomegalovirus exposure and HLA in healthy donors. The PCR contained 60 Vbeta and 13 Jbeta primers. Clones were read by immunoSEQ multiplex PCR, and TCRdb kept only the in-frame ones, dropping some. This table has 170,000 or so clones, roughly 84% appearing once. Material for sequencing was PBMCs. Every receptor here comes from a boy under 10 years old in good health and CMV-seronegative.

This clone was detected only once. Other DNA sequences within the sample encode an identical CDR3. The chain couples TRBV9 to TRBJ1-1; D possibly corresponds to TRBD1 (5 bases). Germline V gene data show CDR1 as SGDLS and CDR2 as YYNGEE. The V end lost 5 bases, the J end lost 1 base, and 9 bases lay between the germline ends. The CDR3 sequence is 13 residues long. CDR3 nucleotide sequence: TGTGCCAGCAGTGTCGACAGGAACACTGAAGCTTTCTTT. Its protein is CASSVDRNTEAFF.

The chain combines TRBV5-1 with TRBJ2-1, with D perhaps matching TRBD1 (6 bases). This CDR3 region has 15 residues. Trimming left V 0 bases short and J 4 bases short, with 11 bases between. Germline V gives CDR1 SGHRS, CDR2 YFSETQ. The chain's CDR3 is CASSLDGGRYNEQFF. In DNA form, the CDR3 reads TGCGCCAGCAGCTTGGATGGGGGCAGGTACAATGAGCAGTTCTTC.

Comments on this clone: The sample has other DNA sequences that encode this CDR3 too. The J gene is TRBJ1-3, the V gene TRBV27; D ambiguous. In germline, CDR1 is MNHEY, CDR2 SMNVEV (reference sequence). The CDR3 totals 15 residues. V shed 0 bases and J shed 0 bases, with 6 bases lying between them. In DNA, the CDR3 is TGTGCCAGCAGTTTATCGGGGAGCTCTGGAAACACCATATATTTT. Translating gives CASSLSGSSGNTIYF.

The chain joins TRBV4-1 to TRBJ2-3; 10 bases fit TRBD2. In germline, CDR1 is MGHRA, CDR2 YSYEKL. With 6 bases clipped from V and 4 bases from J, the junction kept 10 bases outside the gene matches. The CDR3 runs 16 residues. CDR3 in amino acids: CASSPGLAAYSDTQYF. In nucleotides, the CDR3 is TGCGCCAGCAGTCCCGGACTAGCGGCTTACTCAGATACGCAGTATTTT.

The chain uses TRBV28 and TRBJ1-3; D is unclear. Germline V gives CDR1 MDHEN, CDR2 SYDVKM. The V and J ends lost 7 bases and 0 bases respectively, with 10 bases between them. This CDR3 contains 14 residues. Here the CDR3 reads CASKITYSGNTIYF. CDR3 nucleotide sequence: TGTGCCAGCAAAATTACATACTCTGGAAACACCATATATTTT.

The J gene is TRBJ1-1, the V gene TRBV5-1, with D uncertain. Germline V CDR1 and CDR2: SGHRS, YFSETQ. The CDR3 spans 14 residues. Trimming removed 0 bases at V and 1 base at J, with 7 bases between. The DNA for the CDR3 is TGCGCCAGCAGCTTGGCCAACAGGAACACTGAAGCTTTCTTT. Encoded protein: CASSLANRNTEAFF.

The chain links TRBV6-5 to TRBJ2-5; the D gene is possibly TRBD2 (5 bases). Germline V gene sequence: CDR1 MNHEY, CDR2 SVGAGI. CDR3 length: 14 amino acids. The germline V and J ends were trimmed by 4 bases and 2 bases, with 11 bases remaining between them. CDR3 sequence reads: CASSFSWEQETQYF. CDR3 nucleotide sequence: TGTGCCAGCAGTTTCTCGTGGGAGCAAGAGACCCAGTACTTC.

V and J are TRBV29-1 and TRBJ2-3, with a possible D match to TRBD2 (5 bases). Germline CDR1 SQVTM, CDR2 ANQGSEA. Trimming took 3 bases from V and 0 from J, leaving 10 bases between them. This CDR3 is built from 14 residues. Here the CDR3 reads CSVDPGSSTDTQYF. Written as DNA, the CDR3 is TGCAGCGTTGACCCGGGAAGCAGCACAGATACGCAGTATTTT.

The V call is TRBV13, the J call TRBJ2-1; D might be TRBD2 (5 bases). CDR3 length: 15 amino acids. V shed 2 bases and J shed 5 bases, with 13 bases lying between them. The germline V gene encodes CDR1 PRHDT and CDR2 FYEKMQ (reference sequence). The CDR3 DNA is TGTGCCAGCAGCTTACGTTTAGCGCGGCACAATGAGCAGTTCTTC. This translates into CASSLRLARHNEQFF.

The chain uses TRBV5-6 and TRBJ1-3; perhaps TRBD1 as D (5 bases). The CDR3 is 13 amino acids. Trimming took 4 bases from V and 7 from J, leaving 12 bases between them. Per the germline V gene, CDR1 is SGHDT and CDR2 is YYEEEE. The CDR3 nucleotides read TGTGCCAGCAGCCCCCGGGGGGGTAACACCATATATTTT. This codes for CASSPRGGNTIYF.